The T cell receptor beta chain described here comes from a study of blood T cells in healthy people across ages. Study in general: The template switching approach captured approximately one barcoded beta molecule for every two T cells.

Study findings and constraints: With age, beta diversity per million T cells declined roughly linearly, significantly by 30 to 40.

On this clonotype itself: Its antigen is still unknown.

The CDR3 extends over 15 amino acids. Germline V gives CDR1 LGHNA, CDR2 YSLEER. V was pared by 0 bases and J by 4 bases, with 12 bases between. A second PCR, run for about 7 to 11 cycles, used a sample-barcoded 5' primer plus a J-beta primer mix. Using its own MiXCR run on the 5' RACE reads, TCRdb lists one record per CDR3 protein. The sample records roughly 700,000 distinct CDR3 sequences, around a quarter being singletons. These data also featured in a second study, about T cells of mothers and their children. That report notes: The shaping of TCR recombination output by thymic selection is similar in related and unrelated pairs.

This clonotype originated in a boy aged 10-17 years in good health. The genes are TRBV4-3 and TRBJ2-5; unclear D gene. Sequenced sample: blood. The CDR3 region has the DNA TGCGCCAGCAGCCAAGATCGTTTGGTGGGAGAGACCCAGTACTTC. Its protein is CASSQDRLVGETQYF.